The present entry profiles one TCR beta chain with its context. Its antigen has not been determined. Base qualities are missing; no much larger clone stands one base away. TCRbeta CDR3 regions were amplified from genomic DNA by means of the immunoSEQ Assay, a bias-controlled multiplex PCR. The authors' pipeline ran thus. Within the assay, amplification of reference gene primers was used to estimate how many nucleated cells each sample contained. To quantify the absolute abundance of each unique TCRbeta CDR3 rearrangement, sequence reads were collapsed and filtered. For each sample, productive Simpson clonality was calculated by taking the square root of Simpson's diversity index across productive rearrangements. This is the immuneACCESS table as TCRdb keeps it, with only in-frame sequences that have V and J called. A part of the clones is gone; compared with another copy, unresolved V genes explain less than half, and the rest is unexplained. Clone size and V and J calls were adopted from that table, with D and trimming inferred from the DNA. The sample data list tens of thousands of clones, and about 90% of these were observed just once. The ten largest clonotypes hold more than 15% of the sample.

These data belong to a study of blood T cell repertoires in COVID-19 (dated by TCRdb to the early 2020s). About the study as a whole: Samples covering the acute and convalescent phases of COVID-19 were provided by collaborators in the United States, Italy and Spain. The material from the prospective study consisted of cDNA or gDNA derived from T cells, B-cell-depleted T cells, or PBMCs. The dataset comprised deeply sampled blood TCRbeta repertoires from subjects exposed to, actively infected with, or recovered from COVID-19. The repertoires were released in a freely available public database meant as a resource for research on the immune response to SARS-CoV-2. The samples were drawn from two sources: the first 160 participants of the ongoing ImmuneRACE study, and 1,200 or so subjects contributed by 6 global collaborators. The sample metadata nearly always contained a de-identified subject ID, COVID-19 status, age in years and sex. Where HLA class I and class II types were available, the types were taken from metadata supplied by the sample provider, not from assay-based typing. What the research found in general, with its limitations: Clinical and demographic metadata were provided uncurated, with the amount varying by source and participant.

Each collaborating institution followed its own protocols to collect whole blood in K2EDTA tubes. For TCRbeta analysis, collaborator samples were shipped as frozen whole blood, as isolated PBMCs, or as DNA extracted from either sample type. This clonotype originated in a man older than 75 in a cohort sampled during active COVID-19. The specimen sequenced was peripheral blood.

In nucleotides, the sequence is TGTGCCAGCTCTTTGGCGCTCGGGGGTCCCTACGAGCAGTACTTC. Its amino acids are CASSLALGGPYEQYF. The rearrangement combines TRBV19 with TRBJ2-7, with a tentative D gene TRBD2 over 6 matching bases. From the cysteine up to the phenylalanine, the CDR3 has a length of 15 residues. Only the CDR3 portion is preserved as DNA: 45 bases, with reading frame beginning at the first base. V gives up 9 bases and J gives up 2 bases, and the segment between their germline ends measures 20 bases. The germline V gene (reference sequence) gives CDR1 as LNHDA and CDR2 as SQIVND.